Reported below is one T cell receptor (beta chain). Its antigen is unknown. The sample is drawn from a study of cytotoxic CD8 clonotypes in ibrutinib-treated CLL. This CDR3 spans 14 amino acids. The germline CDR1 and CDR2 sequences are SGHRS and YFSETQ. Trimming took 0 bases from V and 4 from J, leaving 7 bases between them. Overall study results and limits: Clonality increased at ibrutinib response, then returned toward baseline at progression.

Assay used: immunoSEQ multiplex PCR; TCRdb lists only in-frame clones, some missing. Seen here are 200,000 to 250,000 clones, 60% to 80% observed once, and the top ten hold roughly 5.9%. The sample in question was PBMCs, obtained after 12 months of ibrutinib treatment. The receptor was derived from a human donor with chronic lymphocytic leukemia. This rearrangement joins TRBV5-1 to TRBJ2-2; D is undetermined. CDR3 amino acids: CASSLEDSTGELFF. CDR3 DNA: TGCGCCAGCAGCTTGGAGGATTCCACCGGGGAGCTGTTTTTT.